This T cell receptor beta chain is drawn from a study of low-dose radiotherapy and immunotherapy resistance in tumors (dated 2022 in TCRdb). For the wider study: In Cohort 1, each fraction delivered 0.5 Gy every 2 weeks, and the prescribed total PTV dose was 6.5 Gy. Eight patients were included in the translational analysis: three from the first dose cohort and the first five from the second dose cohort. Cohort 2 received 1 Gy per fraction every two weeks, with a total of 13 Gy over 26 weeks. Randomization of trial participants into treatment groups was not performed. Patients were given nivolumab as a 240 mg flat dose every two weeks and ipilimumab at 1 mg/kg every six weeks, with both drugs delivered intravenously. Every two weeks, patients got intravenous cyclophosphamide at 200 mg/m2, given one day ahead of each radiation and immunotherapy administration. Aspirin 300 mg was taken orally once daily by patients for four cycles, starting on cycle 1 day 1.

As encoded in the germline V gene (reference sequence), CDR1 is LGHDT while CDR2 is YNNKEL. There are 16 amino acids in the CDR3, from cysteine to phenylalanine inclusive. Left in the record is the CDR3 DNA by itself, 48 bases read in frame from the first base. V has 1 base trimmed and J has 7 bases trimmed; junction bases matching no gene number 12. Sequencing instrument: Illumina HiSeq 2500. First-strand cDNA was synthesized using Superscript III and a set of TRAV- and TRBV-specific primers, so that both TCRalpha and TCRbeta chains were covered. A roughly 21-cycle PCR with Phusion amplified the TCRs, pairing a constant-region primer with the adapter that was attached to the V primers. The MessageAmp II aRNA Amplification Kit was used to amplify the isolated mRNA, with in vitro transcription run for more than 15 hours at 37 degrees C. mRNA for TCR sequencing was isolated with the Dynabeads mRNA DIRECT Purification Kit. Indexed Illumina adapters were added in a second Phusion PCR of 20 to 25 cycles, and the PCR products were purified with AMPure XP beads. The paper's data handling went like this. Custom Perl scripts pooled TCR sequences encoding the same protein, removed out-of-frame sequences and computed each clonotype's abundance. Any TCR sequence backed by just one read was left out of the analysis. Shannon entropy, Gini index, clonality, richness, and the frequency of TCRs shared between repertoires were included as repertoire metrics. The public reads were quality trimmed at Q25 with fastp and then assembled into clones with MiXCR by TCRdb, keeping productive beta chains. Every entry covers one CDR3 protein and lists the most common genes and DNA from its rows. The V and J calls were determined by TCRdb, not by the authors. Within this sample are just over 90,000 distinct CDR3 sequences, with 20% to 25% of them counted one time only. The ten largest make up 13% of the sample.

This clonotype was detected many times. The target of this receptor is not known. It has no much larger one-base neighbor in the sample; base qualities were not kept. The time point label of this sample denotes: after trial treatment. This specimen's treatment or condition label, per the study, means: LDRT plus nivolumab, ipilimumab, low-dose cyclophosphamide and aspirin (RACIN trial). Donors were enrolled in RACIN, a single-arm phase I dose-escalation trial in which nivolumab, ipilimumab, aspirin, low-dose cyclophosphamide and low-dose radiotherapy were combined. Patients with advanced, TIL-negative solid tumors were considered eligible.

The source is a female donor with ovarian cancer. The sample here was PBMCs, taken after low-dose radiotherapy plus immunotherapy. The V gene is TRBV3-1 and the J gene is TRBJ1-2; 7 central bases correspond to TRBD1. This receptor carries the CDR3 CASSQGPTGSFSGYTF. The bases are TGTGCCAGCAGCCAAGGACCGACAGGGTCCTTTTCTGGCTACACCTTC.